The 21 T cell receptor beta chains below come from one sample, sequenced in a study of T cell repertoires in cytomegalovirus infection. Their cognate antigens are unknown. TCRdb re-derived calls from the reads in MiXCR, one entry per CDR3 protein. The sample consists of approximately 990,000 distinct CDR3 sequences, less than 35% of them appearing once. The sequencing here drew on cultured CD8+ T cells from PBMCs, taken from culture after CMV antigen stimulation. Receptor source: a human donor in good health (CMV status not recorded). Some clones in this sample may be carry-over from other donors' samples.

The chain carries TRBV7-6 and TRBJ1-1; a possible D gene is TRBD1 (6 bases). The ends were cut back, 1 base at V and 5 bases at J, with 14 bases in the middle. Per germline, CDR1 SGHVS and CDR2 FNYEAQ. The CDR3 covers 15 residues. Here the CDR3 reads CASSLVGGPRTEAFF. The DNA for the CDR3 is TGTGCCAGCAGCTTAGTGGGGGGCCCGCGGACTGAAGCTTTCTTT.

For the CDR3, the DNA is TGCGCCAGCAGCCGACAGGCGTCTAATGAAAAACTGTTTTTT. Translation: CASSRQASNEKLFF. The chain uses TRBV5-1 and TRBJ1-4; TRBD1 is a possible D gene (6 bases). Trimming left V 4 bases short and J 3 bases short, with 10 bases between. Germline V gene lookup returns CDR1 SGHRS and CDR2 YFSETQ. This CDR3 region has 14 residues.

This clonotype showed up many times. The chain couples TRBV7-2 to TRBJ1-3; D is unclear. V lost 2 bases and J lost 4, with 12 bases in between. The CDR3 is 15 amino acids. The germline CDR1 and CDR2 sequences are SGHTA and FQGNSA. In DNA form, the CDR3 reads TGTGCCAGCAGCTTAAGTGGCGGGTGGGGAAACACCATATATTTT. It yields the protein CASSLSGGWGNTIYF.

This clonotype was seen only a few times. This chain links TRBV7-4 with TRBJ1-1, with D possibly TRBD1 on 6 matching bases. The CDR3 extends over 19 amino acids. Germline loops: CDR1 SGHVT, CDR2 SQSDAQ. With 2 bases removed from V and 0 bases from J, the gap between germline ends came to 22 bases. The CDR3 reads CASSLQHRERDNMNTEAFF. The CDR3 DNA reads TGTGCCAGCAGCTTACAACATAGGGAGCGGGACAACATGAACACTGAAGCTTTCTTT.

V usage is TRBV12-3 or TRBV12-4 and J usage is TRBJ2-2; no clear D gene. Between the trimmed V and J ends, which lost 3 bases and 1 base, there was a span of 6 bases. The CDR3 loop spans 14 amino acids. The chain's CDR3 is CASSLVWNTGELFF. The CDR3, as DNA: TGTGCCAGCAGTTTGGTTTGGAACACCGGGGAGCTGTTTTTT.

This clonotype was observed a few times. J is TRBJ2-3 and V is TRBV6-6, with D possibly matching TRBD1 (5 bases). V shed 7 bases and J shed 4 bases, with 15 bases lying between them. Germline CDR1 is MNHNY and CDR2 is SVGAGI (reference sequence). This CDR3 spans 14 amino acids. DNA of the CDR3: TGTGCCAGCAACGGCTGGGGCACGGCAGATACGCAGTATTTT. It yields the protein CASNGWGTADTQYF.

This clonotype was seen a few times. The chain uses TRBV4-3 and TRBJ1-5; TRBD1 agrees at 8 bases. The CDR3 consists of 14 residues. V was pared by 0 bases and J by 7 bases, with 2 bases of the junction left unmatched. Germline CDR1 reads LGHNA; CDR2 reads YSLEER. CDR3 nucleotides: TGCGCCAGCAGCCAAGAGGCAGGGGGCCAGCCCCAGCATTTT. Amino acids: CASSQEAGGQPQHF.

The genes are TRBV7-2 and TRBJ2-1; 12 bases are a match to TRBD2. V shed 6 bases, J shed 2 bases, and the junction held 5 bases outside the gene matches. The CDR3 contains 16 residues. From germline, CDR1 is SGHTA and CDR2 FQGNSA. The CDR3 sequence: CASRSTSGGTYNEQFF. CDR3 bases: TGTGCCAGCAGATCCACTAGCGGGGGGACCTACAATGAGCAGTTCTTC.

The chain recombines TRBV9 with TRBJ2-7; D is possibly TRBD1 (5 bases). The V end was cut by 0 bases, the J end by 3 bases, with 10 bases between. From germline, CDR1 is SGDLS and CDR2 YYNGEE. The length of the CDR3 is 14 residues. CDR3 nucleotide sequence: TGTGCCAGCAGCGTAGCTGACAGCCTCTACGAGCAGTACTTC. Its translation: CASSVADSLYEQYF.

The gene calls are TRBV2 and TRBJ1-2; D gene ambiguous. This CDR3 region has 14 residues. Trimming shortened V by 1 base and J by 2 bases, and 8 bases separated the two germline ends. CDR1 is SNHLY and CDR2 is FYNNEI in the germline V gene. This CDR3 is CASSEGPTNYGYTF. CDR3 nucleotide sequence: TGTGCCAGCAGTGAAGGACCGACGAACTATGGCTACACCTTC.

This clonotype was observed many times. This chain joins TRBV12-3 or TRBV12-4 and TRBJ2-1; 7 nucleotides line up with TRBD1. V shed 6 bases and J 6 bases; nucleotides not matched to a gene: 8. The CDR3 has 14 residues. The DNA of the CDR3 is TGTGCCAGCAGCCCCACAGGGGACCCCAATGAGCAGTTCTTC. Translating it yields CASSPTGDPNEQFF.

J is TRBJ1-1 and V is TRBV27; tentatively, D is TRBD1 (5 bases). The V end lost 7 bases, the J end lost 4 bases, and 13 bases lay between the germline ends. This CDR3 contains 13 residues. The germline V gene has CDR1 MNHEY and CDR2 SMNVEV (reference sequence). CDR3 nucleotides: TGTGCCAGCAAACCGGTCGGGGGCACTGAAGCTTTCTTT. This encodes CASKPVGGTEAFF.

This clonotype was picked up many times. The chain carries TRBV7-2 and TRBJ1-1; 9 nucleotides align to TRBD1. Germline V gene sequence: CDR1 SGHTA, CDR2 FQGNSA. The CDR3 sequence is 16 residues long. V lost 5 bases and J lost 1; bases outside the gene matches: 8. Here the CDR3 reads CASSPLGGQGNTEAFF. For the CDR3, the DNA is TGTGCCAGCAGCCCCCTAGGGGGACAGGGGAACACTGAAGCTTTCTTT.

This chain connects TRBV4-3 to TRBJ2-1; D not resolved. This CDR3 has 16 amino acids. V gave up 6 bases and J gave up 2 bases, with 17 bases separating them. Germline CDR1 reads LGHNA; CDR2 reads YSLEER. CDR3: CASRQSVGNPYNEQFF. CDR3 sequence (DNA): TGCGCCAGCAGACAGTCGGTGGGGAATCCCTACAATGAGCAGTTCTTC.

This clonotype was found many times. The CDR3 DNA is TGTGCCAGCAGTCGACATTTACAGGGAGAGACCCAGTACTTC. It encodes CASSRHLQGETQYF. The chain employs TRBV12-3 or TRBV12-4 and TRBJ2-5; D might be TRBD1 (6 bases). V shed 5 bases and J shed 4 bases, with 14 bases lying between them. The CDR3 loop spans 14 amino acids.

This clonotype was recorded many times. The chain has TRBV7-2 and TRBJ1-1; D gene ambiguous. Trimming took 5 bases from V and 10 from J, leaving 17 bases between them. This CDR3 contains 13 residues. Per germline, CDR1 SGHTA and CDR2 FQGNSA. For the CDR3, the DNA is TGTGCCAGCAGCCCCGACGGGAAGATGGGAGCTTTCTTT. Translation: CASSPDGKMGAFF.

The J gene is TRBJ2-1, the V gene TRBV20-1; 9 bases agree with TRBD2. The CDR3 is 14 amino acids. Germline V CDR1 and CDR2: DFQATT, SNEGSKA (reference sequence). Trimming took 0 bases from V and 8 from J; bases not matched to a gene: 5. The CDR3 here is CSAREAGGTDEQFF. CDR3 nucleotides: TGCAGTGCTAGAGAAGCGGGGGGCACCGATGAGCAGTTCTTC.

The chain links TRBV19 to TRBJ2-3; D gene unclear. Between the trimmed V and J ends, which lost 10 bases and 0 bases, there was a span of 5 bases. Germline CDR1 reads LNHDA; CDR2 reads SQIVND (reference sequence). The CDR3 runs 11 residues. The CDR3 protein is CATWSTDTQYF. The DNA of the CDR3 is TGTGCCACCTGGAGCACAGATACGCAGTATTTT.

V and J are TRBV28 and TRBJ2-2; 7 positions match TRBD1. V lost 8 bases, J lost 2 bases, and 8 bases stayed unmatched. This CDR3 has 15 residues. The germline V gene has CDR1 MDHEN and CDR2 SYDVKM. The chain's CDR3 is CASGSGQTNTGELFF. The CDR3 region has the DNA TGTGCCAGCGGATCGGGACAGACAAACACCGGGGAGCTGTTTTTT.

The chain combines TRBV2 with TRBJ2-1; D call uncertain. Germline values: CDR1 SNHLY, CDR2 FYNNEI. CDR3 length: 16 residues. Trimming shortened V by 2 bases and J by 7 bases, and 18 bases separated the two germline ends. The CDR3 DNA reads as TGTGCCAGCAGTGAATCTGAAGGGCTAGGTGGAAATGAGCAGTTCTTC. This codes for CASSESEGLGGNEQFF.

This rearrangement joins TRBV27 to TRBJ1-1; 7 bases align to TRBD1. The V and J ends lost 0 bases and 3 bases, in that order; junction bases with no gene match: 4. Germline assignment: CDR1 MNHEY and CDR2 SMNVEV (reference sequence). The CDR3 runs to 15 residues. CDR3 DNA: TGTGCCAGCAGTTTATCGGGACAGTTGGACACTGAAGCTTTCTTT. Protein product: CASSLSGQLDTEAFF.